This is a list of T cell receptor beta chains from one sample in a study of blood T cell repertoires in COVID-19. Libraries were prepared by immunoSEQ multiplex PCR; TCRdb keeps only in-frame clonotypes and omits some of them. The data show about 290,000 clones, approximately 90% seen once. Sequencing was carried out using peripheral blood. These receptors were taken from a man aged 35 to 55 with acute or convalescent COVID-19. The CDR3 runs from the conserved cysteine through the conserved F or W. D genes are given only for firm matches. Some rows mark clone size as missing; the rest say once, few, many or name a class of expanded clone.

V gene	CDR3 length	D gene	J gene	clone size	CDR3 DNA	CDR3 protein
TRBV5-8	15	TRBD1	TRBJ1-5	NA	TGTGCCAGCAGCCAGGACAGGGTTGGGCTGCAGCCCCAGCATTTT	CASSQDRVGLQPQHF
TRBV5-8	16	NA	TRBJ1-4	once	TGTGCCAGCAGCTTGAGGTCGGCGGATCCTAATGAAAAACTGTTTTTT	CASSLRSADPNEKLFF
TRBV4-2	19	TRBD2	TRBJ2-1	NA	TGTGCCAGCAGCCAAGACCTTAGCGGGGGCCTTAGCTCCTACAATGAGCAGTTCTTC	CASSQDLSGGLSSYNEQFF
TRBV19	15	NA	TRBJ1-1	NA	TGTGCCAGTAGCCCTTGGCCAGGCGTCAACACTGAAGCTTTCTTT	CASSPWPGVNTEAFF
TRBV9	15	NA	TRBJ2-2	few	TGTGCCAGCAGCGCGCAGGGAGGACGCACCGGGGAGCTGTTTTTT	CASSAQGGRTGELFF
TRBV5-1	14	TRBD1	TRBJ1-1	NA	TGCGCCAGCAGCTTGGCCGACAGGGGACCTGAAGCTTTCTTT	CASSLADRGPEAFF
TRBV7-8	16	NA	TRBJ2-7	NA	TGTGCCAGCGGACCGATAGGAGGGTATAGTGCCTACGAGCAGTACTTC	CASGPIGGYSAYEQYF
TRBV5-4	13	TRBD1	TRBJ1-3	NA	TGTGCCAGCACGGACAGGGCTGGAAACACCATATATTTT	CASTDRAGNTIYF
TRBV18	15	NA	TRBJ1-2	NA	TGTGCCAGCTCACCAGACACGGGGGGCTACTATGGCTACACCTTC	CASSPDTGGYYGYTF
TRBV3-1/TRBV3-2	15	TRBD2	TRBJ2-7	NA	TGTGCCAGCAGCCAAGGGACTAGCGGGGCTTACGAGCAGTACTTC	CASSQGTSGAYEQYF
TRBV29-1	11	NA	TRBJ1-6	NA	TGCAGCGTAGGGGATACTTCACCCCTCCACTTT	CSVGDTSPLHF
TRBV7-2	13	NA	TRBJ1-5	NA	TGTGCCAGCAGCTTAGACCTCGGTCAGCCCCAGCATTTT	CASSLDLGQPQHF
TRBV6-4	13	TRBD1	TRBJ1-2	NA	TGTGCCAGCTCAAGGGGGCCCACCTATGGCTACACCTTC	CASSRGPTYGYTF
TRBV30	13	TRBD1	TRBJ1-2	NA	TGTGCCTGGTCGAGAAACAGGGGTGAAGGCTACACCTTC	CAWSRNRGEGYTF
TRBV20-1	11	NA	TRBJ1-4	NA	TGCAGTGCTCCGACAGACGAAAAACTGTTTTTT	CSAPTDEKLFF
TRBV6-5	14	NA	TRBJ1-2	NA	TGTGCCAGCAGTTACGAAGGGGTAGGGTATGGCTACACCTTC	CASSYEGVGYGYTF
TRBV5-1	15	TRBD1	TRBJ2-3	NA	TGCGCCAGCAGTTGGACTCCGCAGGGGGCAGATACGCAGTATTTT	CASSWTPQGADTQYF
TRBV24-1	15	NA	TRBJ1-4	NA	TGTGCCACCAGTGATTCGGGGGCAACTAATGAAAAACTGTTTTTT	CATSDSGATNEKLFF
TRBV13	17	TRBD2	TRBJ2-3	NA	TGTGCCAGCAGCTCACGGAATTCGGGGGGAAAAGCAGATACGCAGTATTTT	CASSSRNSGGKADTQYF
TRBV6-5	16	TRBD1	TRBJ1-6	NA	TGTGCCAGCAGTTACGCCCAGGACAGGGGGTCTTCACCCCTCCACTTT	CASSYAQDRGSSPLHF
TRBV5-1	15	TRBD1	TRBJ2-2	once	TGCGCCAGCAGCTTGACAGGGGAAATGACCGGGGAGCTGTTTTTT	CASSLTGEMTGELFF
TRBV11-3	14	TRBD1	TRBJ2-3	NA	TGTGCCAGCAGTTACAGGGGGCTGTCAGATACGCAGTATTTT	CASSYRGLSDTQYF